The TCR beta chain under discussion was sequenced for a study of CD8+ T cells in alopecia areata (dated by TCRdb to 2016 to 2018). About the full investigation: The treated patients took part in an open-label pilot trial in which moderate-to-severe alopecia areata was treated with oral tofacitinib at 5 to 10 mg twice daily. RNA came from the PAXgene miRNA kit for fixed scalp, the miRNeasy kit for PBMCs, and the RNeasy kit for mouse skin. Patients received tofacitinib for 6 to 18 months and were then followed off drug for 6 months to check for delayed response and recurrence. Human TCRbeta sequencing covered scalp tissue and sorted CD4+ and CD8+ peripheral blood T cells from patchy and totalis/universalis alopecia areata patients and healthy controls. TCRbeta CDR3 regions were amplified by immunoSEQ multiplex PCR with 35 Vbeta forward and 13 Jbeta reverse primers. Biopsies were taken from tofacitinib-treated patients at baseline and again at 4 and 24 weeks into treatment, and several of those patients also had a later scalp biopsy. Clonality in the scalp was compared among normal scalp (n=4), patchy alopecia areata scalp (n=8), and alopecia totalis/universalis scalp (n=8). High-throughput TCRbeta sequencing was used to examine T cell clonal expansion in alopecia areata in both the C3H/HeJ mouse model and human patients. For the treated patients, the SALT score, which quantifies what percentage of scalp surface area is affected, served as the measure of disease severity. Summary of the overall study and its limitations: Shared TCR sequences between patients were less evident than in mice, which may be partly attributable to HLA diversity in the patient population. During tofacitinib treatment, many expanded lesional clones remained in scalp and blood, and this persistence may partly explain relapse after treatment is stopped. Tofacitinib significantly lowered scalp clonality and the number of expanded CD8+ clones among the top 100 scalp clones. Unlike mouse skin, which is dominated by gammadelta T cells, normal human skin has resident alphabeta T cells that are also sequenced, and this complicates analysis of the scalp TCR repertoire. Higher clonality and more expanded CD8+ clones were observed in lesional scalp than in normal scalp, particularly in alopecia totalis/universalis, a finding suggestive of antigenic drive. The treated cohort was small, with a single nonresponder, so links between baseline CD8+ expansion and response need larger studies.

Receptor libraries were prepared by the immunoSEQ multiplex PCR assay. RNA was extracted from all samples and reverse transcribed into cDNA as template for TCR sequencing. SuperScript III was used to make first-strand cDNA, primed with a 2:1 mix of oligo-dT and random hexamers. A synthetic immune receptor repertoire was used to assess amplification bias, and residual bias was removed computationally. Concerning the study's data processing: Raw reads were preprocessed for error removal, and CDR3 was defined according to IMGT conventions as running from the conserved cysteine to phenylalanine. Clonality was computed as 1 minus the Shannon entropy, with the entropy normalized by log2 of the number of productive unique TCRs. CD4 or CD8 identity of scalp clones was inferred by cross-referencing scalp TCRbeta sequences with sorted blood CD4 and CD8 repertoires. The table was pulled from immuneACCESS by TCRdb, which kept in-frame rearrangements only. Such tables lose some clones; where checked, under half of the loss comes from unresolved V genes, and the rest has no known cause. That table furnishes V, J and clone size, whereas the DNA furnished D and trimming. In this sample the table shows approximately 160,000 clones, around 60% of which occur a single time. The leading ten clones occupy 14% of the sample.

A note on this clone: Its antigen target is currently unknown. No base qualities exist here, and no much larger clone lies one base off it.

The sample's time point label, in plain terms: 20 to 30 weeks on oral tofacitinib. The sample's treatment or condition label, in plain terms: oral pan-JAK inhibitor, 5-10 mg twice daily. From alopecia areata patients, peripheral blood was collected along with lesional scalp punch biopsies. PBMCs were isolated by density centrifugation and stained for CD3, CD4 and CD8, and CD4+ and CD8+ T cells were sorted on a FACSAria. The source material was CD4+ T cells sorted from blood, sampled at week 24, from a patient treated with tofacitinib. The source of this sequence is a human donor with alopecia areata.

The DNA reads TGTGCCAGCAGCGTAGGGGGATACACCGGGGAGCTGTTTTTT. Its protein is CASSVGGYTGELFF. The rearrangement combines TRBV9 with TRBJ2-2, with the identity of the D gene unclear. The germline V gene specifies SGDLS as CDR1 and YYNGEE as CDR2. Trimming at the junction amounts to 0 bases on V and 3 bases on J, and the germline ends lie 6 bases apart. Including cysteine and phenylalanine, the CDR3 has 14 amino acids. This entry keeps only the CDR3 DNA: 42 bases, framed from base 1.